The subject of this entry is one T cell receptor beta chain. Its antigen remains unidentified. One end of the junction does not line up with germline, which may come from a read error. No treatment had been received by any patient before thyroid surgery. Patient clinical samples collected from the early 2010s to the late 2010s were retrospectively analysed using T-cell receptor beta sequencing. These data come from a study of metastatic and nonmetastatic thyroid tumors (dated by TCRdb to about 2020). For the study in its entirety: Repertoires from peripheral blood and from tumor or nodule tissue samples of malignant and benign thyroid patients were compared.

Paper-wide results and their limitations: TCR beta diversity was reported as significantly higher in malignant tumors than in benign nodules, in both blood and tumor samples.

Spanning cysteine to phenylalanine, the CDR3 consists of 17 amino acids. Only the CDR3 DNA stays, 51 bases, in frame from base 1. In the germline V gene, CDR1 corresponds to SGHAT and CDR2 to FQNNGV. The library came from PCR. The sequencing machine was an Illumina HiSeq 4000. High-throughput sequencing was used to profile the TCR beta-chain CDR3 region of every patient. Per the authors' processing: CDR3 differences across clinicopathological groups were used to build a classifier for discriminating distant-metastatic papillary thyroid cancer patients. The Shannon index was used to measure repertoire diversity, and the Morisita-Horn index was used to measure how similar tumor and blood repertoires were. TCRdb's own reprocessing of the public reads used fastp at Q25 and MiXCR and kept productive beta chains. The V and J calls shown here were made by TCRdb, not taken from the authors' results. This sample has about 40,000 clones in its table, and roughly a sixth of those were observed once. The ten biggest clones cover around a tenth of the sample.

Specimen: tumor tissue. The TCR sequence derives from a female donor with papillary thyroid cancer or a benign thyroid nodule (not recorded which). Some clones in this sample may be carry-over from other donors' samples. This sequence uses TRBV11-2 and TRBJ2-7; the best D guess is TRBD2, with 6 bases matching. In nucleotide form, the sequence is TGTGCCAGCAGCTTAGTGTGGTCGTCGGAGGGTTCCTACGATCAGTACTTC. Its translation reads: CASSLVWSSEGSYDQYF. Full variable domain (CDR3 extended with the reference TRBV11-2 and TRBJ2-7 proteins): EAGVAQSPRYKIIEKRQSVAFWCNPISGHATLYWYQQILGQGPKLLIQFQNNGVVDDSQLPKDRFSAERLKGVDSTLKIQPAKLEDSAVYLCASSLVWSSEGSYDQYFGPGTRLTVT.